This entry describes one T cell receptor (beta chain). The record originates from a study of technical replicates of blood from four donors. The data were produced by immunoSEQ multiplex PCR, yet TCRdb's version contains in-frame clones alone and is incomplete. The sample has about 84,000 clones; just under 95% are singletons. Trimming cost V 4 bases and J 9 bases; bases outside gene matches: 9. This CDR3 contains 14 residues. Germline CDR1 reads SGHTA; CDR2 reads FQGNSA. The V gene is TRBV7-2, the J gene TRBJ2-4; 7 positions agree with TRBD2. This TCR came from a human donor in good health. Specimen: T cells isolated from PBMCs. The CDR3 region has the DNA TGTGCCAGCAGCTCGACTAGCCGGGGAGGCATTCAGTACTTC. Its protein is CASSSTSRGGIQYF.